Below are 8 T cell receptor beta chains sequenced from a single sample in a study of control samples from healthy donors and cancer patients. The assay was immunoSEQ multiplex PCR, and TCRdb's table has in-frame clones only and misses some. This sample has 260,000 or so clones, with roughly 82% found just once. Sequencing was performed on PBMCs. Receptors were obtained from a woman aged 55 to 70 with lung cancer.

CDR3 coding DNA: TGTGCCAGCAGGCGAGGGACTCGACAAGAGACCCAGTACTTC. As protein: CASRRGTRQETQYF. The V call is TRBV7-8, the J call TRBJ2-5; TRBD2 is a possible D gene (6 bases). This CDR3 is 14 amino acids long. Per the germline V gene, CDR1 is SGHVS and CDR2 is FQNEAQ. The V gene lost 6 bases and the J gene lost 2 bases, with 13 bases spanning the gap.

This clone has just a few counts. V is TRBV19 and J is TRBJ2-5; no reliable D call. The CDR3 contains 13 residues. V was clipped by 3 bases and J by 5 bases, with 10 bases between them. Looked up from germline, CDR1 is LNHDA and CDR2 is SQIVND (reference sequence). The DNA of the CDR3 is TGTGCCAGTAGTATTCGGTTTGGGGAGACCCAGTACTTC. It specifies CASSIRFGETQYF.

The V gene is TRBV19, the J gene TRBJ1-5, with D possibly TRBD1 on 6 matching bases. Germline-derived CDR1 and CDR2 are LNHDA and SQIVND (reference sequence). The CDR3 is made up of 16 amino acids. Trimming pared 0 bases from V and 6 bases from J, leaving 15 bases between. CDR3 nucleotides: TGTGCCAGTAGTATAGAGGTGGGGGGGGCCGGTCAGCCCCAGCATTTT. As protein: CASSIEVGGAGQPQHF.

A few counts support this clone. V gene TRBV7-2 combines with J gene TRBJ2-7; D assignment may be TRBD1 or TRBD2 (6 bases each). The CDR3 extends over 14 amino acids. Germline V gene sequence: CDR1 SGHTA, CDR2 FQGNSA. Trimming left V 3 bases short and J 7 bases short, with 16 bases between. CDR3 region: CASSFWGASGEQYF. The CDR3 nucleotides read TGTGCCAGCAGCTTTTGGGGGGCCTCGGGAGAGCAGTACTTC.

This clone turned up a few times. CDR3 nucleotide sequence: TGCGCCAGCAGTCCGGCGCGGAAACTAGCGGTCTACAATGAGCAGTTCTTC. This codes for CASSPARKLAVYNEQFF. V and J are TRBV23-1 and TRBJ2-1; 8 bases line up with TRBD2. TRBV23-1 belongs to the ORF category, with a function that is uncertain. The CDR3 totals 17 residues. The V segment lost 4 bases and the J segment 3 bases; nucleotides outside the gene matches: 11.

DNA for the CDR3: TGTGCCAGCAGCCAAGATCAGGGGCGAGCCTCTGGGGCCAACGTCCTGACTTTC. It translates to CASSQDQGRASGANVLTF. The chain carries TRBV3-1 (or the pseudogene TRBV3-2) and TRBJ2-6, with D possibly TRBD1 on 6 matching bases. The CDR3 is made up of 18 amino acids. The V end was cut by 0 bases, the J end by 0 bases, with 12 bases between. CDR1 is LGHDT, CDR2 YNNKEL, per germline (reference sequence).

The V and J genes are TRBV6-1 and TRBJ1-5; D gene uncertain. Trimming pared 2 bases from V and 9 bases from J, leaving 14 bases between. Germline V gene data show CDR1 as MNHNS and CDR2 as SASEGT. This CDR3 spans 14 amino acids. This chain's CDR3 is CASSEFGGFRPQHF. CDR3 nucleotides: TGTGCCAGCAGTGAATTTGGAGGATTCAGGCCCCAGCATTTT.

CDR3 nucleotide sequence: TGTGCCAGCAGTGAATCAGGGTCTGGGGCCAACGTCCTGACTTTC. Protein product: CASSESGSGANVLTF. This chain connects TRBV2 to TRBJ2-6, with D maybe TRBD1 (5 bases). This CDR3 has 15 residues. Trimming removed 2 bases at V and 1 base at J, with 6 bases between. Germline V gene lookup returns CDR1 SNHLY and CDR2 FYNNEI.